A single sample is the source of the 5 T cell receptor beta chains below, sequenced in a study of CD8 T cells in Susac syndrome. RNA amounts of 0.5 to 1 ug underwent reverse transcription with random hexamers. TCRdb passed the immunoSEQ multiplex PCR reads through MiXCR, listing each CDR3 protein once. The sample yields 100,000 to 110,000 distinct CDR3 sequences, 95% seen once. The sequencing sample was made of CD8+ T cells from PBMCs. The receptors originated from a human donor with Susac syndrome.

The V call is TRBV12-3 or TRBV12-4, the J call TRBJ1-5; D possibly corresponds to TRBD1 (6 bases). The CDR3 totals 14 residues. V lost 3 bases to trimming and J lost 11 bases, with 17 bases between them. In DNA, the CDR3 is TGTGCCAGCAGTTTGGTCCGGGGGGCGCAGGCCCAGCATTTT. It specifies CASSLVRGAQAQHF.

The chain has TRBV20-1 and TRBJ2-7; the match to TRBD2 covers 8 bases. The ends lost 6 bases at V and 2 bases at J; junction bases unmatched: 15. Germline loops: CDR1 DFQATT, CDR2 SNEGSKA (reference sequence). The CDR3 is 16 residues long. In DNA form, the CDR3 reads TGCAGTGCGAAGAGCCTTGGTAGCGGGGATGCCTACGAGCAGTACTTC. This encodes CSAKSLGSGDAYEQYF.

The chain couples TRBV4-1 to TRBJ2-7; D gene ambiguous. V was pared by 3 bases and J by 6 bases, with 12 bases between. In germline, CDR1 is MGHRA, CDR2 YSYEKL. This CDR3 is 13 amino acids long. As DNA, the CDR3 is TGCGCCAGCAGCCACTCTTTGACTGGCGAGCAGTACTTC. It codes for CASSHSLTGEQYF.

The chain combines TRBV6-5 with TRBJ2-1, with TRBD1 identical over 8 bases. Germline CDR1 reads MNHEY; CDR2 reads SVGAGI. V lost 6 bases to trimming and J lost 3 bases; unmatched junction nucleotides: 4. This CDR3 contains 14 residues. This CDR3 reads CASRPGQVYNEQFF. CDR3 nucleotide sequence: TGTGCCAGCAGACCGGGACAGGTCTACAATGAGCAGTTCTTC.

This sequence joins TRBV9 and TRBJ2-5; 12 bases fit TRBD2. Germline lookup yields CDR1 SGDLS and CDR2 YYNGEE. The ends lost 7 bases at V and 5 bases at J; junction bases unmatched: 9. This CDR3 is built from 15 residues. The chain's CDR3 is CASAPGLAGGETQYF. The CDR3 region has the DNA TGTGCCAGCGCCCCGGGACTAGCGGGCGGGGAGACCCAGTACTTC.